Presented here are 30 T cell receptor beta chains from one specimen sequenced in a study of neurological immune-mediated disorders. One entry per CDR3 protein results from TCRdb running MiXCR on the 5' RACE reads. Here the sample spans fewer than 80,000 distinct CDR3 sequences, under 5.5% being singletons. The sequencing sample was made of PBMCs. The receptors originated from a woman in her fifties or sixties with multiple sclerosis.

The chain employs TRBV12-3 or TRBV12-4 and TRBJ2-1; D unclear. The V end lost 4 bases, the J end lost 4 bases, and 8 bases lay between the germline ends. The CDR3 sequence is 13 residues long. The CDR3 bases are TGTGCCAGCAGTTCACACATTTACAATGAGCAGTTCTTC. It is translated as CASSSHIYNEQFF.

This clonotype was counted many times. The chain couples TRBV5-1 to TRBJ1-2, with 8 positions matching TRBD1. This CDR3 region has 15 residues. Germline V lookup: CDR1 SGHRS, CDR2 YFSETQ. Trimming cost V 0 bases and J 6 bases; bases outside gene matches: 7. CDR3 protein: CASSLDSGGGDGYTF. In DNA, the CDR3 is TGCGCCAGCAGCTTGGATTCAGGGGGCGGCGATGGCTACACCTTC.

This clonotype was seen many times. This chain links TRBV5-1 with TRBJ1-2; D may be TRBD1 (5 bases). There are 14 residues in the CDR3. Germline values: CDR1 SGHRS, CDR2 YFSETQ. Trimming pared 0 bases from V and 7 bases from J, leaving 13 bases between. CDR3 in amino acids: CASSLAGGAGGYTF. In nucleotides, the CDR3 is TGCGCCAGCAGCTTGGCCGGCGGGGCTGGTGGCTACACCTTC.

In this sample, this clonotype turned up many times. The rearrangement uses TRBV14 and TRBJ2-7; D unclear. With the DNA end fitting TRBJ2-1 better, the J assignment may be wrong. The CDR3 has 12 amino acids. CDR1 and CDR2 (germline): SGHDN, FVKESK. CDR3 sequence (DNA): TGTGCCAGCAGCCAAGGCAGTCACGAGCAGTTCTTC. Residues: CASSQGSHEQFF.

This clonotype was detected many times. CDR3 amino acids: CASSLTGNEQFF. The CDR3 DNA sequence: TGTGCCAGCAGCCTGACCGGCAATGAGCAGTTCTTC. The chain links TRBV3-1 to TRBJ2-1; D is uncertain. The V and J ends lost 4 bases and 6 bases respectively, with 7 bases between them. CDR1 and CDR2 from the germline V gene are LGHDT and YNNKEL (reference sequence). This CDR3 comprises 12 residues.

Ten or more counts support this clonotype. The chain links TRBV12-3 or TRBV12-4 to TRBJ2-7; D is ambiguous. With 6 bases removed from V and 1 base from J, the gap between germline ends came to 13 bases. CDR3 length equals 14 residues. The CDR3 loop reads CASSAGPNSYEQYV. The CDR3 DNA reads as TGTGCCAGCAGCGCCGGACCGAATTCCTACGAGCAGTACGTC.

There are many counts of this clonotype. V gene TRBV3-1 combines with J gene TRBJ2-7, with 10 bases fitting TRBD2. Germline lookup yields CDR1 LGHDT and CDR2 YNNKEL (reference sequence). The CDR3 extends over 14 amino acids. The V segment lost 2 bases and the J segment 2 bases; nucleotides outside the gene matches: 0. CDR3 in DNA: TGTGCCAGCAGCCAAAGCGGGGGGGCCTACGAGCAGTACTTC. This codes for CASSQSGGAYEQYF.

This clonotype was seen many times. The genes are TRBV20-1 and TRBJ2-3; TRBD2 agrees at 10 bases. This CDR3 has 14 amino acids. V was pared by 6 bases and J by 1 base, with 4 bases of the junction left unmatched. Germline CDR1 reads DFQATT; CDR2 reads SNEGSKA (reference sequence). As DNA, the CDR3 is TGCAGTGCCAAGAGCGGGGGGGGCACAGATACGCAGTATTTT. Encoded protein: CSAKSGGGTDTQYF.

This clonotype was detected many times. This chain uses TRBV7-9 with TRBJ2-2; no firm D call. The germline CDR1 and CDR2 sequences are SEHNR and FQNEAQ (reference sequence). The CDR3 covers 14 residues. The ends were cut back, 2 bases at V and 1 base at J, with 5 bases in the middle. The CDR3 DNA reads TGTGCCAGCAGCTTACGGCGGAACACCGGGGAGCTGTTTTTT. This sequence encodes CASSLRRNTGELFF.

This clonotype was seen at least ten times. In DNA form, the CDR3 reads TGCGCCAGCAAGTTGGTACAGGGGGACGCAGATACGCAGTATTTT. Encoded protein: CASKLVQGDADTQYF. The chain employs TRBV5-1 and TRBJ2-3; 8 bases are a match to TRBD1. The junction had 10 bases not matched to a gene; V was cut back by 6 bases and J by 4 bases. The V gene's germline CDR1 is SGHRS and CDR2 YFSETQ. The CDR3 contains 15 residues.

This clonotype was seen many times. The chain is built from TRBV4-2 and TRBJ2-1; D possibly corresponds to TRBD2 (6 bases). Germline CDR1 and CDR2: LGHNA and YNFKEQ. The germline V and J ends were trimmed by 5 bases and 10 bases, with 18 bases remaining between them. CDR3 size: 14 residues. As DNA, the CDR3 is TGTGCCAGCAGCTTACGGGACTCCCTATCCGAGCAGTTCTTC. This encodes CASSLRDSLSEQFF.

This clonotype was observed many times. The chain employs TRBV28 and TRBJ1-5; D ambiguous. Germline V gives CDR1 MDHEN, CDR2 SYDVKM. V was cut by 8 bases and J by 1 base, with 6 bases left in between. The CDR3 is made up of 12 amino acids. CDR3 sequence: CASCQSNQPQHF. In DNA, the CDR3 is TGTGCCAGCTGCCAAAGCAATCAGCCCCAGCATTTT.

This clonotype came up many times. The chain is built from TRBV28 and TRBJ2-3; perhaps TRBD2 as D (5 bases). The CDR3 loop spans 16 amino acids. Germline loops: CDR1 MDHEN, CDR2 SYDVKM. V lost 7 bases and J 6 bases, leaving 23 bases between the germline ends. CDR3 coding DNA: TGTGCCAGCACCCCCAGTCGGGCAAAAAGAGGGGATACGCAGTATTTT. It yields the protein CASTPSRAKRGDTQYF.

This clonotype was observed at least ten times. This chain uses TRBV28 with TRBJ2-1; 8 bases match TRBD2. This CDR3 spans 13 amino acids. Trimming removed 8 bases from V and 7 bases from J; junction bases left unmatched: 7. Looked up from germline, CDR1 is MDHEN and CDR2 is SYDVKM. CDR3 sequence reads: CASQSGGRNEQFF. CDR3 coding DNA: TGTGCCAGCCAGTCGGGGGGGCGGAATGAGCAGTTCTTC.

The table lists this clonotype with many counts. This chain's CDR3 is CASSLKAREGIYEQYV. CDR3 sequence (DNA): TGTGCCAGCAGCTTAAAGGCCCGGGAGGGAATATACGAGCAGTACGTC. The V gene is TRBV7-3, the J gene TRBJ2-7, with 8 nucleotides matching TRBD2. This CDR3 comprises 16 residues. V was clipped by 1 base and J by 4 bases; unmatched bases: 9. In germline, CDR1 is SGHTA, CDR2 FQGTGA.

This clonotype is medium-sized within its sample. This chain links TRBV7-8 with TRBJ1-6, with 8 bases matching TRBD1. Germline V CDR1 and CDR2: SGHVS, FQNEAQ. J was trimmed by 2 bases and V by 5 bases; bases with no gene match: 5. CDR3 length: 16 amino acids. The CDR3 nucleotides read TGTGCCAGCAGCCCGACAGGGGAAACCTATAATTCACCCCTCCACTTT. Translated: CASSPTGETYNSPLHF.

This clonotype has ten or more counts. The junction departs from germline at one end; a sequencing error may be responsible. This chain uses TRBV12-5 with TRBJ1-5; TRBD1 might be the D (5 bases). CDR3 length: 14 residues. Germline V gives CDR1 LGHNT, CDR2 FRNRAP. CDR3 DNA sequence: TGTGCTAGTGGTTTGGCGGGGAACAGGCAGCCCCAGAATTTT. Amino acids: CASGLAGNRQPQNF.

This clonotype was seen at least ten times. The genes are TRBV5-1 and TRBJ2-3; unclear D gene. The CDR3 runs to 12 residues. Trimming removed 1 base from V and 2 bases from J, with 2 bases in between. The germline V gene has CDR1 SGHRS and CDR2 YFSETQ. CDR3 DNA: TGCGCCAGCAGCTTGACCACAGATACGCAGTATTTT. It codes for CASSLTTDTQYF.

This clonotype was counted at least ten times. J is TRBJ1-3 and V is TRBV20-1, with no clear D. Deletions cut 3 bases from V and 6 bases from J, with 12 bases between. In germline, CDR1 is DFQATT, CDR2 SNEGSKA (reference sequence). This CDR3 contains 13 residues. CDR3 region: CSASEGYTNTIYF. The CDR3 DNA reads TGCAGTGCTAGCGAGGGCTACACAAACACCATATATTTT.

In its sample, this clonotype was seen many times. The chain links TRBV3-1 to TRBJ2-1; D may be TRBD1 or TRBD2 (6 bases each). The CDR3 loop spans 15 amino acids. V lost 3 bases and J lost 6, with 15 bases in between. Germline V gene sequence: CDR1 LGHDT, CDR2 YNNKEL (reference sequence). The CDR3 region is CASSHRIGGLNEQFF. CDR3 coding DNA: TGTGCCAGCAGCCATCGTATCGGGGGCCTCAATGAGCAGTTCTTC.

This clonotype was detected many times. The CDR3 sequence is CHPRISYEQYV. The CDR3 DNA reads TGCCACCCCCGGATCTCCTACGAGCAGTACGTC. The chain links TRBV12-3 or TRBV12-4 to TRBJ2-7; D gene unclear. The CDR3 has 11 amino acids.

This clonotype appeared many times. The V and J genes are TRBV3-1 and TRBJ2-7; D is unresolved. The V gene's germline CDR1 is LGHDT and CDR2 YNNKEL (reference sequence). V lost 1 base, J lost 2 bases, and 9 bases lay in between. The CDR3 extends over 14 amino acids. The CDR3 bases are TGTGCCAGCAGCCAAGGAAACGGCCCCTACGAGCAGTACTTC. Translating it yields CASSQGNGPYEQYF.

This clonotype turned up a few times. V and J are TRBV10-3 and TRBJ2-7; 7 bases align to TRBD2. Germline V lookup: CDR1 ENHRY, CDR2 SYGVKD. This CDR3 has 15 residues. V gave up 3 bases and J gave up 3 bases; unmatched junction bases: 8. CDR3 coding DNA: TGTGCCATCAGTGACGGGGGGTTAAGTAACTACGAGCAGTACGTC. Protein: CAISDGGLSNYEQYV.

This clonotype has ten or more counts. The rearrangement links TRBV7-2 to TRBJ2-4, with 14 positions matching TRBD2. The V segment lost 4 bases and the J segment 16 bases; nucleotides outside the gene matches: 9. Germline loops: CDR1 SGHTA, CDR2 FQGNSA. This CDR3 comprises 14 residues. The CDR3 region is CASSWGTSGGQCYF. In nucleotides, the CDR3 is TGTGCCAGCAGCTGGGGGACTAGCGGGGGTCAGTGTTACTTC.

This clonotype was seen many times. The chain combines TRBV5-1 with TRBJ2-5, with D perhaps being TRBD1 or TRBD2 (5 bases each). Germline V CDR1 and CDR2: SGHRS, YFSETQ. The CDR3 contains 14 residues. Trimming pared 4 bases from V and 0 bases from J, leaving 10 bases between. The CDR3: CASSDWGNQETQYF. The DNA of the CDR3 is TGCGCCAGCAGCGACTGGGGGAACCAAGAGACCCAGTACTTC.

V is TRBV7-6 and J is TRBJ2-5; 8 bases align to TRBD1. The CDR3 totals 15 residues. The germline CDR1 and CDR2 sequences are SGHVS and FNYEAQ. V lost 1 base, J lost 4 bases, and 5 bases stayed unmatched. The CDR3 sequence: CASSLVDRGSETQYF. The DNA for the CDR3 is TGTGCCAGCAGCTTAGTAGACAGGGGATCAGAGACCCAGTACTTC.

In this sample, this clonotype turned up many times. The chain couples TRBV9 to TRBJ2-3; D is possibly TRBD1 (6 bases). This CDR3 has 15 amino acids. Germline CDR1 is SGDLS and CDR2 is YYNGEE. Trimming stripped 4 bases from V and 4 bases from J, with 16 bases between. The CDR3 nucleotides are TGTGCCAGCAGCACCAGGGACACTAGATCAGATACGCAGTATTTT. It encodes CASSTRDTRSDTQYF.

With regard to this clonotype: This could be a read error, since a much larger clone is one nucleotide away. The V and J genes are TRBV2 and TRBJ2-6, with D tentatively TRBD2 (6 bases). CDR3 length: 15 residues. Germline V CDR1 and CDR2: SNHLY, FYNNEI. The CDR3 loop reads CASRTGVPGAKVLTF. CDR3 DNA sequence: TGTGCCAGCAGGACGGGGGTCCCTGGGGCCAAAGTCCTGACTTTC.

This clonotype was found many times. The chain links TRBV4-1 to TRBJ2-1, with D unresolved. The V end was cut by 0 bases, the J end by 8 bases, with 11 bases between. The germline V gene has CDR1 MGHRA and CDR2 YSYEKL. The CDR3 has 14 amino acids. DNA for the CDR3: TGCGCCAGCAGCCAAGAAAGGTGGGTGGATGAGCAGTTCTTC. It yields the protein CASSQERWVDEQFF.

This clonotype was observed a few times. The CDR3 protein is CASSLQGTDEKLFF. CDR3 in DNA: TGTGCCAGCAGCCTACAGGGAACGGATGAAAAACTGTTTTTT. The J gene is TRBJ1-4, the V gene TRBV7-2; weak D call: TRBD1 (6 bases). The germline V gene has CDR1 SGHTA and CDR2 FQGNSA. The V end lost 5 bases, the J end lost 6 bases, and 13 bases lay between the germline ends. The CDR3 runs to 14 residues. Full variable domain (rest looked up from reference TRBV7-2 and TRBJ1-4): GAGVSQSPSNKVTEKGKDVELRCDPISGHTALYWYRQSLGQGLEFLIYFQGNSAPDKSGLPSDRFSAERTGGSVSTLTIQRTQQEDSAVYLCASSLQGTDEKLFFGSGTQLSVL.